A single sample gave rise to the 20 T cell receptor beta chains below, sequenced in a study of cytomegalovirus exposure and HLA in healthy donors. The table came from immunoSEQ multiplex PCR; TCRdb's copy has only in-frame clones and leaves some out. The sample has 250,000 to 300,000 clones, about 86% seen once. Source material: PBMCs. These receptors were taken from a woman aged 18-29 years in good health and CMV-seronegative.

The rearrangement joins TRBV27 to TRBJ2-7; 10 nucleotides line up with TRBD2. Germline CDR1 and CDR2: MNHEY and SMNVEV (reference sequence). V lost 2 bases and J lost 3; bases outside the gene matches: 1. The CDR3 runs to 14 residues. CDR3: CASSLTSGNYEQYF. CDR3 DNA sequence: TGTGCCAGCAGTTTAACTAGCGGGAACTACGAGCAGTACTTC.

The rearrangement joins TRBV29-1 to TRBJ2-3; TRBD1 might be the D (6 bases). The ends were cut back, 1 base at V and 0 bases at J, with 17 bases in the middle. Germline V gene lookup returns CDR1 SQVTM and CDR2 ANQGSEA. CDR3 length: 17 amino acids. The CDR3 loop reads CSVEGLQGPGSTDTQYF. In nucleotides, the CDR3 is TGCAGCGTTGAAGGTTTACAGGGTCCAGGGAGCACAGATACGCAGTATTTT.

The CDR3 DNA follows: TGTGCCAGCAGTGAGGAGAGAGAGACCCAGTACTTC. It is translated as CASSEERETQYF. V and J are TRBV2 and TRBJ2-5; D remains ambiguous. This CDR3 has 12 residues. The V end was cut by 3 bases, the J end by 4 bases, with 6 bases between. In germline, CDR1 is SNHLY, CDR2 FYNNEI.

This clone was detected once. The J gene is TRBJ1-3, the V gene TRBV7-9; D is ambiguous. The CDR3 has 13 amino acids. Trimming cost V 3 bases and J 3 bases, with 6 bases left between them. Germline V gene sequence: CDR1 SEHNR, CDR2 FQNEAQ (reference sequence). The CDR3 spells CASSFSLGNTIYF. The DNA for the CDR3 is TGTGCCAGCAGCTTTAGTCTTGGAAACACCATATATTTT.

The rearrangement joins TRBV27 to TRBJ2-3; 9 bases align to TRBD2. The junction had 15 bases not matched to a gene; V was cut back by 8 bases and J by 6 bases. The CDR3 runs to 16 residues. Germline CDR1 MNHEY, CDR2 SMNVEV (reference sequence). CDR3 nucleotides: TGTGCCAGCTTCTCCCCTCGTGAAGCGGGAGGCGATACGCAGTATTTT. It codes for CASFSPREAGGDTQYF.

This clone turned up a few times. The V call is TRBV28, the J call TRBJ1-6; possible D gene TRBD1, 6 bases. This CDR3 region has 16 residues. Deletions cut 5 bases from V and 1 base from J, with 12 bases between. CDR1 and CDR2 (germline): MDHEN, SYDVKM. This chain's CDR3 is CASSHDRTSYNSPLHF. CDR3 bases: TGTGCCAGCAGTCACGACAGGACGTCCTATAATTCACCCCTCCACTTT.

The J gene is TRBJ1-1, the V gene TRBV7-9; TRBD1 matches 7 bases. The germline V gene has CDR1 SEHNR and CDR2 FQNEAQ (reference sequence). This CDR3 spans 13 amino acids. The ends lost 4 bases at V and 8 bases at J; junction bases unmatched: 7. The CDR3 loop reads CASSSTGVGEAFF. The CDR3, as DNA: TGTGCCAGCAGCTCCACAGGGGTGGGAGAAGCTTTCTTT. The whole variable domain, remainder taken from reference TRBV7-9 and TRBJ1-1, is DTGVSQNPRHKITKRGQNVTFRCDPISEHNRLYWYRQTLGQGPEFLTYFQNEAQLEKSRLLSDRFSAERPKGSFSTLEIQRTEQGDSAMYLCASSSTGVGEAFFGQGTRLTVV.

The chain links TRBV30 to TRBJ2-5; 13 nucleotides agree with TRBD2. The CDR3 has 15 residues. V shed 3 bases and J 5 bases; nucleotides not matched to a gene: 6. Per the germline V gene, CDR1 is GTSNPN and CDR2 is SVGIG (reference sequence). The chain's CDR3 is CAWSRTSGSGETQYF. CDR3 sequence (DNA): TGTGCCTGGAGCCGGACTAGCGGGAGCGGGGAGACCCAGTACTTC.

V gene TRBV30 combines with J gene TRBJ2-4, with D maybe TRBD2 (6 bases). V lost 6 bases to trimming and J lost 4 bases, with 16 bases between them. This CDR3 is built from 14 residues. The germline CDR1 and CDR2 sequences are GTSNPN and SVGIG (reference sequence). The CDR3 region has the DNA TGTGCCTGTCATGGAACGGCGGGAAAAAACATTCAGTACTTC. This translates into CACHGTAGKNIQYF.

The V and J genes are TRBV6-6 and TRBJ2-2, with D possibly TRBD2 on 6 matching bases. Germline CDR1 reads MNHNY; CDR2 reads SVGAGI (reference sequence). The ends were cut back, 5 bases at V and 4 bases at J, with 17 bases in the middle. The CDR3 length is 16 residues. CDR3: CASSKRGTGVTGELFF. Here the CDR3 DNA reads TGTGCCAGCAGTAAGAGGGGTACGGGAGTCACCGGGGAGCTGTTTTTT.

This chain uses TRBV4-1 with TRBJ2-3; 13 nucleotides align to TRBD2. The germline CDR1 and CDR2 sequences are MGHRA and YSYEKL. V shed 0 bases and J 0 bases; nucleotides not matched to a gene: 9. The CDR3 runs 20 residues. DNA of the CDR3: TGCGCCAGCAGCCAAGAGGGGTGGACTAGCGGGAGATGGAGCACAGATACGCAGTATTTT. The encoded protein is CASSQEGWTSGRWSTDTQYF.

The chain links TRBV7-2 to TRBJ1-6, with D possibly matching TRBD1 (5 bases). The CDR3 length is 15 residues. Trimming cost V 5 bases and J 9 bases, with 17 bases left between them. Germline V gives CDR1 SGHTA, CDR2 FQGNSA. The DNA for the CDR3 is TGTGCCAGCAGCGCCCACCAGGGCGGGAGTTCACCCCTCCACTTT. The encoded protein is CASSAHQGGSSPLHF.

V gene TRBV30 combines with J gene TRBJ2-5; D possibly corresponds to TRBD1 (6 bases). V lost 0 bases and J 9 bases, leaving 14 bases between the germline ends. This CDR3 contains 13 residues. Germline CDR1 is GTSNPN and CDR2 is SVGIG (reference sequence). The CDR3 DNA reads TGTGCCTGGAGTGTGGCAGGGGCCTTCCCCCAGTACTTC. This translates into CAWSVAGAFPQYF.

V and J are TRBV7-2 and TRBJ2-7, with 8 bases aligning to TRBD2. This CDR3 has 15 residues. Trimming removed 4 bases from V and 4 bases from J; junction bases left unmatched: 9. Germline V lookup: CDR1 SGHTA, CDR2 FQGNSA. CDR3: CASSSTSGSSYEQYF. The CDR3 DNA reads TGTGCCAGCAGCTCTACTAGCGGATCCTCTTACGAGCAGTACTTC.

V is TRBV5-1 and J is TRBJ2-5; 9 nucleotides agree with TRBD2. Germline values: CDR1 SGHRS, CDR2 YFSETQ. The CDR3 covers 15 residues. Germline trimming cut 4 bases from V and 5 bases from J; bases unmatched to any gene: 9. CDR3 sequence (DNA): TGCGCCAGCAGCCCTGGGACTAGCAGGATGGAGACCCAGTACTTC. This codes for CASSPGTSRMETQYF.

The V call is TRBV4-2, the J call TRBJ1-3; 8 bases line up with TRBD1. With V trimmed by 2 bases and J by 7 bases, 7 bases remained unmatched. CDR3 length: 15 residues. The germline V gene encodes CDR1 LGHNA and CDR2 YNFKEQ. CDR3 nucleotides: TGTGCCAGCAGCCAACCGACAGGGGTAGGGAACACCATATATTTT. Translating gives CASSQPTGVGNTIYF.

This clone was counted once. The chain couples TRBV4-2 to TRBJ2-2, with 8 bases matching TRBD2. This CDR3 has 16 residues. Trimming cost V 3 bases and J 4 bases; bases outside gene matches: 7. Per germline, CDR1 LGHNA and CDR2 YNFKEQ. The CDR3 sequence: CASSHEGLGSTGELFF. Written as DNA, the CDR3 is TGTGCCAGCAGCCACGAGGGACTAGGGAGCACCGGGGAGCTGTTTTTT.

The V and J genes are TRBV29-1 and TRBJ2-1; maybe TRBD2 (7 bases). This CDR3 is built from 14 residues. The V gene lost 7 bases and the J gene lost 6 bases, with 19 bases spanning the gap. Germline assignment: CDR1 SQVTM and CDR2 ANQGSEA. The CDR3 nucleotides are TGCAGCGGAACCGAGGGGGGGGCCATCAATGAGCAGTTCTTC. Amino acids: CSGTEGGAINEQFF.

This clone occurred once. The chain couples TRBV9 to TRBJ2-5; 11 positions agree with TRBD1. Germline lookup yields CDR1 SGDLS and CDR2 YYNGEE. There are 16 residues in the CDR3. V lost 4 bases and J lost 4; bases outside the gene matches: 9. The CDR3 protein is CASSLDRGPPGETQYF. The CDR3 DNA follows: TGTGCCAGCAGCTTGGACAGGGGGCCCCCTGGAGAGACCCAGTACTTC.

V gene TRBV9 combines with J gene TRBJ2-3, with D maybe TRBD1 (5 bases). The CDR3 length is 16 residues. The germline CDR1 and CDR2 sequences are SGDLS and YYNGEE. V lost 0 bases and J 0 bases, leaving 11 bases between the germline ends. CDR3 nucleotide sequence: TGTGCCAGCAGCGTAGTCCCGGACACAAGCACAGATACGCAGTATTTT. This sequence encodes CASSVVPDTSTDTQYF.